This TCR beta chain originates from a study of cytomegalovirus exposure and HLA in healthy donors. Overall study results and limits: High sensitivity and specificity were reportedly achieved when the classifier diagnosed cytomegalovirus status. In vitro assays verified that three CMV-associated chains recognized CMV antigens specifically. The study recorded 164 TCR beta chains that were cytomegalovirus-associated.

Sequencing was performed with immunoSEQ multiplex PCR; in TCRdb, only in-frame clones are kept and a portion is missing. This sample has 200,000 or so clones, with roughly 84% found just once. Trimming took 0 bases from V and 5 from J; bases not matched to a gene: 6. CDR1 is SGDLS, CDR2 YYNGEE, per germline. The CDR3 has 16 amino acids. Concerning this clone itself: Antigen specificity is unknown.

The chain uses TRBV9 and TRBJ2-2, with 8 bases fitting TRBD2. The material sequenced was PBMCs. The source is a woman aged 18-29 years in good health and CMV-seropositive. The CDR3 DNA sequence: TGTGCCAGCAGCGTAGGAGGACTAGCCATAACCGGGGAGCTGTTTTTT. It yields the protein CASSVGGLAITGELFF.